The 22 T cell receptor beta chains listed next were all sequenced from one sample in a study of T cell clonality in common variable immunodeficiency (dated by TCRdb to about 2015). Broader findings and caveats from the paper: Reportedly, TCRbeta sequences from CVID had fewer deletions and N-nucleotide insertions, and highly modified clones with 13 or more V deletions were absent from CVID.

Receptor amplification or capture employed the immunoSEQ multiplex PCR assay. In TCRdb, the immuneACCESS table is reduced to in-frame sequences with V and J assigned. These tables do not hold every clone; where another copy was compared, an unresolved V gene accounts for under half, and the others remain unexplained. The sample records tens of thousands of clones, none occurring a single time. The leading ten clones occupy about 6.3% of the sample. No antigens are known for them. The sequenced material came from peripheral blood mononuclear cells. These receptors all come from a human donor with common variable immunodeficiency.

This clone was seen many times. Coverage ceases 3 residues before the CDR3 finishes, and the germline J gene fills in the end. The rearrangement uses TRBV20-1 and TRBJ1-2; maybe TRBD1 (6 bases). The germline V and J ends were trimmed by 6 bases and 3 bases, with 11 bases remaining between them. The germline V gene has CDR1 DFQATT and CDR2 SNEGSKA (reference sequence). The CDR3 loop spans 12 amino acids. Partial CDR3 DNA: TGCAGTGCAGCAGGGGATGACTATGGC. Its translation is CSAAGDDYG. The whole CDR3 protein reads CSAAGDDYGYTF.

This clone was detected a few times. This chain's CDR3 is CASSPPQGTGGYNEQFF. The DNA read from the CDR3 is TGTGCCAGCTCACCACCCCAGGGTACGGGCGGCTACAATGAG. This chain connects TRBV18 to TRBJ2-1; the D gene is possibly TRBD1 (5 bases). The read is 3 residues too short to cover the CDR3 end, so that end is filled in from the germline J gene. The germline gives CDR1 KGHSH, CDR2 LQKENI. Trimming removed 0 bases at V and 3 bases at J, with 15 bases between. This CDR3 is 17 amino acids long.

This clone was detected many times. CDR3 amino acids: CSARLAGVSYNEQFF. The CDR3 bases that were read are TGCAGTGCCAGACTAGCGGGGGTCTCCTACAATGAG. J is TRBJ2-1 and V is TRBV20-1; 12 nucleotides match TRBD2. The read ends 3 residues early relative to the CDR3; the germline J gene fills the gap. The CDR3 covers 15 residues. The junction had 3 bases not matched to a gene; V was cut back by 6 bases and J by 0 bases. The germline CDR1 and CDR2 sequences are DFQATT and SNEGSKA (reference sequence).

This clone was counted a few times. The CDR3 goes on 3 residues after the read ends, and that part is filled in from the germline J gene. This chain joins TRBV7-6 and TRBJ2-5, with TRBD2 matching 9 bases. V was pared by 5 bases and J by 5 bases, with 18 bases of the junction left unmatched. Per the germline V gene, CDR1 is SGHVS and CDR2 is FNYEAQ. There are 18 residues in the CDR3. The part of the CDR3 DNA that was read is TGTGCCAGCAGCCTATTAGGGCGGGGGGGCAAGATGTGGGAGACC. Its protein product is CASSLLGRGGKMWET. The whole CDR3 protein reads CASSLLGRGGKMWETQYF.

This clone was counted only a few times. The read comes to an end 3 residues before the CDR3 does, leaving the germline J gene to fill in the end. The chain combines TRBV5-1 with TRBJ2-3; D gene uncertain. The CDR3 has 14 residues. Trimming stripped 0 bases from V and 5 bases from J, with 10 bases between. Germline V gene lookup returns CDR1 SGHRS and CDR2 YFSETQ. The DNA read from the CDR3 is TGCGCCAGCAGCTTGGCCTTAGCTGGAGATACG. Its protein product is CASSLALAGDT. The entire CDR3 protein is CASSLALAGDTQYF.

Notes on this clone: The CDR3 end is not reached by the read, which stops 3 residues before it; the germline J gene fills it in. The chain combines TRBV20-1 with TRBJ2-1; TRBD2 aligns across 8 bases. Germline trimming cut 4 bases from V and 3 bases from J; bases unmatched to any gene: 5. Germline values: CDR1 DFQATT, CDR2 SNEGSKA (reference sequence). The CDR3 is 14 residues long. CDR3 sequence reads: CSAMYSGDYNEQFF. The CDR3 bases that were read are TGCAGTGCTATGTATAGCGGGGACTACAATGAG.

This clone was counted at least ten times. Read coverage stops 3 residues before the CDR3 terminus; the germline J gene supplies the remainder. The chain is built from TRBV13 and TRBJ2-1, with D tentatively TRBD1 (6 bases). The CDR3 totals 15 residues. The germline V and J ends were trimmed by 5 bases and 4 bases, with 15 bases remaining between them. Germline lookup yields CDR1 PRHDT and CDR2 FYEKMQ (reference sequence). Incomplete CDR3 DNA: TGTGCCAGCAGCAGAAGGGGGTTCCTTTACAATGAG. Amino acid sequence: CASSRRGFLYNE. The entire CDR3 protein reads CASSRRGFLYNEQFF.

As concerns this clone: Read data end 3 residues before the CDR3 end; the end is taken from the germline J gene. The chain recombines TRBV2 with TRBJ2-1, with 7 bases matching TRBD1. This CDR3 comprises 13 residues. V lost 8 bases to trimming and J lost 8 bases; unmatched junction nucleotides: 9. CDR1 and CDR2 from the germline V gene are SNHLY and FYNNEI. Partial CDR3 DNA: TGTGCCAGCGACAGGGTCGAGTCCTATGAG. It translates to CASDRVESYE. From start to end, the CDR3 is CASDRVESYEQFF.

This clone has at least ten counts. The read terminates 3 residues before the CDR3 end, so the remaining end is supplied by the germline J gene. The chain combines TRBV20-1 with TRBJ2-2, with 12 bases fitting TRBD2. Germline CDR1 reads DFQATT; CDR2 reads SNEGSKA (reference sequence). The ends lost 0 bases at V and 7 bases at J; junction bases unmatched: 9. The CDR3 sequence is 17 residues long. This chain's CDR3 is CSARDVLTSGGSGELFF. The sequenced CDR3 bases are TGCAGTGCTAGAGACGTCCTGACTAGCGGGGGAAGCGGGGAG.

This clone was seen a few times. Coverage ceases 3 residues before the CDR3 finishes, and the germline J gene fills in the end. The gene calls are TRBV30 and TRBJ2-7, with a weak D call TRBD1 (6 bases). This CDR3 has 14 residues. The germline V and J ends were trimmed by 0 bases and 5 bases, with 14 bases remaining between them. Germline V gene lookup returns CDR1 GTSNPN and CDR2 SVGIG (reference sequence). The sequenced CDR3 bases are TGTGCCTGGAGTGTCCTACAGGGAGTCAACGAG. Translating gives CAWSVLQGVNE. The full CDR3 protein is CAWSVLQGVNEQYF. The full variable domain, with the rest looked up from reference TRBV30 and TRBJ2-7, is SQTIHQWPATLVQPVGSPLSLECTVEGTSNPNLYWYRQAAGRGLQLLFYSVGIGQISSEVPQNLSASRPQDRQFILSSKKLLLSDSGFYLCAWSVLQGVNEQYFGPGTRLTVT.

This clone was seen at least ten times. The sequenced part of the CDR3 DNA is TGCAGTGCTAGGGAAACCGGGACAGACAATCAGCCC. Amino acids: CSARETGTDNQP. The entire CDR3 protein reads CSARETGTDNQPQHF. This sequence joins TRBV20-1 and TRBJ1-5, with 7 bases fitting TRBD1. The observed sequence ends 3 residues before the CDR3 terminus, with the missing tail filled in from the germline J gene. CDR1 is DFQATT and CDR2 is SNEGSKA in the germline V gene (reference sequence). This CDR3 contains 15 residues. V lost 3 bases to trimming and J lost 3 bases; unmatched junction nucleotides: 8.

This clone was picked up a small number of times. Sequencing ends 3 residues short of the CDR3 end; the germline J gene provides the rest. V usage is TRBV7-9 and J usage is TRBJ1-1; D remains ambiguous. This CDR3 contains 13 residues. Trimming took 0 bases from V and 7 from J, leaving 9 bases between them. CDR1 is SEHNR, CDR2 FQNEAQ, per germline (reference sequence). CDR3 bases read: TGTGCCAGCAGCTTAGCCCCTAAAATTGAA. It translates to CASSLAPKIE. The complete CDR3 sequence is CASSLAPKIEAFF.

With respect to this clone: This clone may be a read error of a much larger clone one base away. The CDR3 extends 3 residues past the end of the read, so its final part is completed from the germline J gene. The chain links TRBV2 to TRBJ1-2, with 7 bases fitting TRBD1. This CDR3 is built from 13 residues. After removal of 4 bases from V and 3 bases from J, the junction contained 2 bases not matched to a gene. CDR1 and CDR2 (germline): SNHLY, FYNNEI. The chain's CDR3 is CASSVGTDYGYTF. The part of the CDR3 DNA that was read is TGTGCCAGCAGTGTAGGGACAGACTATGGC. The variable domain in full, completed from reference TRBV2 and TRBJ1-2, reads EPEVTQTPSHQVTQMGQEVILRCVPISNHLYFYWYRQILGQKVEFLVSFYNNEISEKSEIFDDQFSVERPDGSNFTLKIRSTKLEDSAMYFCASSVGTDYGYTFGSGTRLTVV.

To note about this clone: The read ends 3 residues early relative to the CDR3; the germline J gene fills the gap. The J gene is TRBJ1-1, the V gene TRBV30, with D unclear. The CDR3 is 17 residues long. The V end lost 1 base, the J end lost 1 base, and 19 bases lay between the germline ends. The germline gives CDR1 GTSNPN, CDR2 SVGIG (reference sequence). The CDR3 reads CAWSDPRGPSWNTEAFF. CDR3 DNA, as far as it was read: TGTGCCTGGAGTGATCCCCGAGGGCCCAGCTGGAACACTGAA.

With regard to this clone: Coverage ceases 3 residues before the CDR3 finishes, and the germline J gene fills in the end. J is TRBJ2-3 and V is TRBV30, with D hard to call. The germline gives CDR1 GTSNPN, CDR2 SVGIG (reference sequence). The V end was cut by 3 bases, the J end by 3 bases, with 13 bases between. The CDR3 has 14 residues. CDR3 in amino acids: CAWRGPFITDTQYF. The DNA read from the CDR3 is TGTGCCTGGAGAGGCCCTTTTATAACAGATACG.

This clone was recorded many times. The read is 3 residues too short to cover the CDR3 end, so that end is filled in from the germline J gene. V and J are TRBV12-3 or TRBV12-4 and TRBJ2-7; TRBD2 might be the D (6 bases). V was cut by 5 bases and J by 2 bases, with 13 bases left in between. The CDR3 runs 14 residues. CDR3 amino acids: CASSPGGVTYEQYF. The sequenced part of the CDR3 DNA is TGTGCCAGCAGTCCCGGAGGGGTAACCTACGAG.

The sample holds many counts of this clone. The read terminates 3 residues before the CDR3 end, so the remaining end is supplied by the germline J gene. V usage is TRBV18 and J usage is TRBJ1-1; D is unresolved. Trimming took off 3 bases at V and 4 bases at J, with 9 bases between the two ends. Germline V CDR1 and CDR2: KGHSH, LQKENI. The CDR3 loop spans 13 amino acids. CDR3 region: CASSPTMGTEAFF. CDR3 bases read: TGTGCCAGCTCACCGACAATGGGCACTGAA.

Concerning this clone: The read comes to an end 3 residues before the CDR3 does, leaving the germline J gene to fill in the end. The V and J genes are TRBV6-2 or TRBV6-3 and TRBJ2-3, with TRBD2 as a possible D gene (5 bases). The germline V gene encodes CDR1 MNHEY and CDR2 SVGEGT. Trimming removed 2 bases at V and 0 bases at J, with 6 bases between. The CDR3 length is 14 residues. The CDR3 DNA, read in part, is TGTGCCAGCAGTTACGCGGGTAGCACAGATACG. It yields the protein CASSYAGSTDT. The full CDR3 is CASSYAGSTDTQYF.

This clone was seen only a few times. Read data end 3 residues before the CDR3 end; the end is taken from the germline J gene. The chain uses TRBV6-2 or TRBV6-3 and TRBJ2-7; 9 bases agree with TRBD1. Per germline, CDR1 MNHEY and CDR2 SVGEGT. Unmatched junction bases numbered 3, after V lost 9 bases and J lost 6 bases. The CDR3 runs 11 residues. The DNA read from the CDR3 is TGTGCCAGTAACAGGGGGCGCGAG. Protein: CASNRGRE. The full CDR3 reads CASNRGREQYF.

About this clone itself: The read falls 3 residues short of the CDR3 end, and the missing part is taken from the germline J gene. The rearrangement uses TRBV11-3 and TRBJ2-3, with D perhaps TRBD1 or TRBD2 (5 bases each). The germline V gene encodes CDR1 SGHNT and CDR2 YENEEA. The CDR3 contains 15 residues. The V end was cut by 5 bases, the J end by 1 base, with 13 bases between. CDR3 region: CASSPGIGGTDTQYF. The CDR3 DNA, read in part, is TGTGCCAGCAGCCCCGGGATAGGGGGCACAGATACG.

This clone was seen a handful of times. The read gets to within 3 residues of the CDR3 end, and the germline J gene fills in the rest. The chain carries TRBV6-2 or TRBV6-3 and TRBJ2-3; 10 nucleotides align to TRBD2. Germline V gives CDR1 MNHEY, CDR2 SVGEGT. The ends lost 3 bases at V and 2 bases at J; junction bases unmatched: 2. The CDR3 length is 15 residues. CDR3 protein: CASSYLAGVTDTQYF. CDR3 bases read: TGTGCCAGCAGTTATCTAGCGGGGGTCACAGATACG.

At least ten counts were recorded for this clone. The read is 3 residues too short to cover the CDR3 end, so that end is filled in from the germline J gene. The chain is built from TRBV19 and TRBJ2-5, with TRBD2 matching over 7 bases. Per the germline V gene, CDR1 is LNHDA and CDR2 is SQIVND (reference sequence). J gave up 5 bases and V 2 bases, and 8 bases lay outside the gene matches. CDR3 length equals 15 residues. The covered CDR3 bases are TGTGCCAGTAGTATAATGGCGGGAGTGGGGGAGACC. Its protein is CASSIMAGVGET. The CDR3, in full, reads CASSIMAGVGETQYF.